This TCR beta chain was retrieved from a study of metastatic and nonmetastatic thyroid tumors. Every patient underwent thyroid surgery untreated. CDR1 MNHNS and CDR2 SASEGT come from the germline V gene. V dropped 5 bases and J dropped 1; count of bases not matched to a gene: 4. The length of the CDR3 is 15 residues. In the authors' methods: A distant-metastasis classifier for papillary thyroid cancer was built using CDR3 differences across clinicopathological groups. TCRdb reprocessed the PCR reads via MiXCR. These V and J calls derive from TCRdb rather than the authors' analysis. The sample comprises about 69,000 clones, 12% to 15% of which are singletons, and about 6.5% rests with the top ten.

This receptor was identified in a male donor with papillary thyroid cancer or a benign thyroid nodule (not recorded which). Some clones in this sample may be carry-over from other donors' samples. Source material: blood. The chain employs TRBV6-1 and TRBJ1-1; 10 bases fit TRBD1. The CDR3 region has the DNA TGTGCCAGCAGTCCGACAGGGGGCTGGAACACTGAAGCTTTCTTT. Its protein is CASSPTGGWNTEAFF.